A single sample gave rise to the 22 T cell receptor beta chains below, sequenced in a study of blood T cell repertoires in COVID-19. Using immunoSEQ multiplex PCR, the repertoire was profiled, and TCRdb retains in-frame clones only, with some absent. The table records about 150,000 clones, around 91% of them present only once. The source material was peripheral blood. These receptors originate from a woman in her thirties or forties with acute or convalescent COVID-19.

The chain recombines TRBV7-8 with TRBJ2-2; a possible D gene is TRBD2 (6 bases). The CDR3 sequence is 16 residues long. V lost 2 bases to trimming and J lost 5 bases, with 15 bases between them. Germline V gives CDR1 SGHVS, CDR2 FQNEAQ. Here the CDR3 DNA reads TGTGCCAGCAGCTTAACTCCCGGGAGTGGGACCGGGGAGCTGTTTTTT. It specifies CASSLTPGSGTGELFF.

V is TRBV28 and J is TRBJ2-7, with 8 bases lining up with TRBD2. J was trimmed by 2 bases and V by 4 bases; bases with no gene match: 10. The CDR3 loop spans 16 amino acids. Germline V gene lookup returns CDR1 MDHEN and CDR2 SYDVKM. CDR3 sequence (DNA): TGTGCCAGCAGTTCGCATCAGCGGGGGCGAACCTACGAGCAGTACTTC. Its protein product is CASSSHQRGRTYEQYF.

The chain joins TRBV5-1 to TRBJ2-3; maybe TRBD1 (5 bases). The ends were cut back, 0 bases at V and 5 bases at J, with 10 bases in the middle. The CDR3 is 14 residues long. Germline CDR1 is SGHRS and CDR2 is YFSETQ. The CDR3 is CASSLAPGQDTQYF. DNA for the CDR3: TGCGCCAGCAGCTTGGCCCCAGGGCAAGATACGCAGTATTTT.

This clone was counted once. This rearrangement joins TRBV5-6 to TRBJ2-1, with TRBD2 identical over 8 bases. The CDR3 runs 16 residues. V was pared by 0 bases and J by 7 bases, with 9 bases of the junction left unmatched. The germline CDR1 and CDR2 sequences are SGHDT and YYEEEE. CDR3 nucleotide sequence: TGTGCCAGCAGCTTGGCAGCCGGGAGGGCCCAAAATGAGCAGTTCTTC. As protein: CASSLAAGRAQNEQFF.

The V gene is TRBV28, the J gene TRBJ2-7, with D perhaps TRBD2 (7 bases). V was clipped by 3 bases and J by 4 bases, with 16 bases between them. The CDR3 covers 15 residues. The germline gives CDR1 MDHEN, CDR2 SYDVKM. CDR3 sequence (DNA): TGTGCCAGCAGTTTGGGAGGGGGGCCGCTGTACGAGCAGTACTTC. Protein: CASSLGGGPLYEQYF. Full variable domain (missing parts from reference TRBV28 and TRBJ2-7): DVKVTQSSRYLVKRTGEKVFLECVQDMDHENMFWYRQDPGLGLRLIYFSYDVKMKEKGDIPEGYSVSREKKERFSLILESASTNQTSMYLCASSLGGGPLYEQYFGPGTRLTVT.

Points on this clone: A read error may produce the germline difference seen at one junction end. J is TRBJ1-4 and V is TRBV6-1, with D perhaps matching TRBD1 (6 bases). The length of the CDR3 is 13 residues. Germline CDR1 is MNHNS and CDR2 is SASEGT. The CDR3: CASSEGNLGTRAF. CDR3 nucleotides: TGTGCCAGCAGTGAAGGGAATTTGGGGACACGGGCTTTT.

V and J are TRBV19 and TRBJ2-5, with 12 bases aligning to TRBD1. The CDR3 covers 15 residues. Germline CDR1 LNHDA, CDR2 SQIVND (reference sequence). The V segment lost 5 bases and the J segment 5 bases; nucleotides outside the gene matches: 6. CDR3 DNA sequence: TGTGCCAGTAGTCGGGACAGGGGGCGCAGGGAGACCCAGTACTTC. As protein: CASSRDRGRRETQYF. Supplemented by reference TRBV19 and TRBJ2-5, the full variable domain reads DGGITQSPKYLFRKEGQNVTLSCEQNLNHDAMYWYRQDPGQGLRLIYYSQIVNDFQKGDIAEGYSVSREKKESFPLTVTSAQKNPTAFYLCASSRDRGRRETQYFGPGTRLLVL.

The rearrangement joins TRBV5-4 to TRBJ2-3; D possibly corresponds to TRBD1 (6 bases). Germline V gene data show CDR1 as SGHNT and CDR2 as YYREEE (reference sequence). V shed 4 bases and J shed 3 bases, with 12 bases lying between them. The CDR3 is 14 amino acids. CDR3 sequence reads: CASSPDRLTDTQYF. CDR3 coding DNA: TGTGCCAGCAGCCCAGACAGGTTAACAGATACGCAGTATTTT. Looking up the rest from reference TRBV5-4 and TRBJ2-3 gives the full variable domain: ETGVTQSPTHLIKTRGQQVTLRCSSQSGHNTVSWYQQALGQGPQFIFQYYREEENGRGNFPPRFSGLQFPNYSSELNVNALELDDSALYLCASSPDRLTDTQYFGPGTRLTVL.

This chain uses TRBV28 with TRBJ1-4, with D possibly matching TRBD1 (6 bases). The CDR3 totals 15 residues. Germline CDR1 is MDHEN and CDR2 is SYDVKM. The ends were cut back, 6 bases at V and 7 bases at J, with 18 bases in the middle. The CDR3 DNA reads as TGTGCCAGCAGCCTCATCTGGGGGCAGAGTGAAAAACTGTTTTTT. Translated: CASSLIWGQSEKLFF.

The CDR3 spells CASSPRTSGFTDTQYF. CDR3 sequence (DNA): TGTGCCAGCAGTCCCCGGACTAGCGGATTCACAGATACGCAGTATTTT. J is TRBJ2-3 and V is TRBV27; 10 nucleotides line up with TRBD2. Per germline, CDR1 MNHEY and CDR2 SMNVEV (reference sequence). The CDR3 extends over 16 amino acids. The V gene end was trimmed by 5 bases and the J gene end by 2 bases; junction bases not matched to a gene: 7.

This chain uses TRBV28 with TRBJ1-1; tentative D call: TRBD1 (5 bases). This CDR3 has 15 amino acids. CDR1 is MDHEN, CDR2 SYDVKM, per germline. V shed 6 bases and J shed 4 bases, with 18 bases lying between them. CDR3: CASRPRRQGSTEAFF. The CDR3 bases are TGTGCCAGCAGGCCACGAAGGCAGGGTTCCACTGAAGCTTTCTTT.

This chain uses TRBV9 with TRBJ2-7; the D gene is possibly TRBD1 (6 bases). The germline V and J ends were trimmed by 4 bases and 6 bases, with 14 bases remaining between them. Germline lookup yields CDR1 SGDLS and CDR2 YYNGEE. The CDR3 is made up of 13 amino acids. CDR3 sequence reads: CASSTKTGSEQYF. CDR3 bases: TGTGCCAGCAGCACAAAGACAGGAAGCGAGCAGTACTTC.

This rearrangement joins TRBV6-1 to TRBJ1-1; no reliable D call. This CDR3 has 15 residues. Trimming took off 3 bases at V and 0 bases at J, with 11 bases between the two ends. The germline gives CDR1 MNHNS, CDR2 SASEGT. Written as DNA, the CDR3 is TGTGCCAGCAGTGATATATCAACAGTGAACACTGAAGCTTTCTTT. Translation: CASSDISTVNTEAFF.

The chain links TRBV19 to TRBJ2-3, with D unresolved. Looked up from germline, CDR1 is LNHDA and CDR2 is SQIVND (reference sequence). V was pared by 5 bases and J by 3 bases, with 6 bases between. The CDR3 runs to 12 residues. CDR3 region: CASSHGTDTQYF. DNA of the CDR3: TGTGCCAGTAGTCACGGTACAGATACGCAGTATTTT.

The chain links TRBV3-1 (or the pseudogene TRBV3-2) to TRBJ2-1, with TRBD2 matching over 10 bases. Per the germline V gene, CDR1 is LGHDT and CDR2 is YNNKEL (reference sequence). The CDR3 is 15 amino acids. The trim removed 4 bases at V and 3 bases at J, leaving 3 bases unmatched. CDR3 DNA: TGTGCCAGCAGCCCTCAGCGGGGGGGCTACAATGAGCAGTTCTTC. Its translation: CASSPQRGGYNEQFF.

V is TRBV28 and J is TRBJ1-5, with TRBD1 as a possible D gene (6 bases). Germline values: CDR1 MDHEN, CDR2 SYDVKM. Trimming stripped 5 bases from V and 6 bases from J, with 14 bases between. CDR3 size: 14 residues. The DNA for the CDR3 is TGTGCCAGCAGTGCGACAGGAGCTGGTCAGCCCCAGCATTTT. It yields the protein CASSATGAGQPQHF. Drawing the rest from reference TRBV28 and TRBJ1-5, the complete variable domain is DVKVTQSSRYLVKRTGEKVFLECVQDMDHENMFWYRQDPGLGLRLIYFSYDVKMKEKGDIPEGYSVSREKKERFSLILESASTNQTSMYLCASSATGAGQPQHFGDGTRLSIL.

This clone was detected only once. The chain uses TRBV7-8 and TRBJ2-3, with D uncertain. V gave up 5 bases and J gave up 2 bases, with 5 bases separating them. This CDR3 region has 12 residues. Germline V lookup: CDR1 SGHVS, CDR2 FQNEAQ. CDR3 loop: CASSPSTDTQYF. As DNA, the CDR3 is TGTGCCAGCAGCCCCTCCACAGATACGCAGTATTTT.

In this sample, this clone turned up once. The V and J genes are TRBV9 and TRBJ2-1; D possibly corresponds to TRBD2 (6 bases). Germline V gene lookup returns CDR1 SGDLS and CDR2 YYNGEE. V dropped 3 bases and J dropped 6 bases, with 7 bases sitting between them. The CDR3 spans 12 residues. This chain's CDR3 is CASSGGVNEQFF. The DNA of the CDR3 is TGTGCCAGCAGCGGGGGGGTCAATGAGCAGTTCTTC.

The CDR3 loop is CASSFRDTALISLNTQYF. The CDR3 nucleotides read TGTGCCAGCAGCTTTCGGGACACCGCTCTTATCTCCCTAAATACGCAGTATTTT. This chain connects TRBV5-5 to TRBJ2-3, with TRBD1 as a possible D gene (6 bases). From germline, CDR1 is SGHKS and CDR2 YYEKEE (reference sequence). This CDR3 region has 18 residues. Trimming removed 2 bases at V and 7 bases at J, with 26 bases between. The variable domain in full, with the rest retrieved from reference TRBV5-5 and TRBJ2-3, is DAGVTQSPTHLIKTRGQQVTLRCSPISGHKSVSWYQQVLGQGPQFIFQYYEKEERGRGNFPDRFSARQFPNYSSELNVNALLLGDSALYLCASSFRDTALISLNTQYFGPGTRLTVL.

V gene TRBV1 combines with J gene TRBJ1-6; the D call of TRBD1 is as the table states it, not checked on the DNA. TRBV1 is labeled a pseudogene. CDR3 length equals 17 residues. CDR3 in amino acids: CTSSQRFPDRGPAPLHF. CDR3 in DNA: TGCACCAGCAGCCAACGGTTCCCAGACAGGGGGCCTGCACCCCTCCACTTT.

CDR3 residues: CASSDGQTSSISSPLHF. The CDR3 DNA reads as TGTGCCAGCAGTGACGGACAGACCAGTTCAATAAGTTCACCCCTCCACTTT. The chain joins TRBV2 to TRBJ1-6, with D perhaps TRBD1 (6 bases). Trimming pared 3 bases from V and 9 bases from J, leaving 21 bases between. CDR1 is SNHLY, CDR2 FYNNEI, per germline. The CDR3 covers 17 residues.

This clone has a single count. The gene calls are TRBV3-1 (or the pseudogene TRBV3-2) and TRBJ2-3; 7 nucleotides line up with TRBD2. CDR1 and CDR2 from the germline V gene are LGHDT and YNNKEL (reference sequence). Trimming at V came to 0 bases and at J to 0 bases, leaving 9 bases not matched to a gene. The CDR3 spans 18 residues. In DNA, the CDR3 is TGTGCCAGCAGCCAAGACCGTACTAGCGCACCTAGCACAGATACGCAGTATTTT. It codes for CASSQDRTSAPSTDTQYF.